This T cell receptor (beta chain) appears in the sequencing data of a study of blood T cell repertoires in COVID-19. The sample holds one count of this clone. Trimming left V 5 bases short and J 9 bases short, with 11 bases between. The CDR3 is 13 amino acids. Assay used: immunoSEQ multiplex PCR; TCRdb lists only in-frame clones, some missing. This table has some 60,000 clones, around 85% appearing once. The receptor was derived from a human donor in a cohort sampled during active COVID-19. This chain links TRBV12-3 or TRBV12-4 with TRBJ1-6; possible D gene TRBD1, 6 bases. Sequences were obtained from peripheral blood. CDR3 region: CASSPQGTSPLHF. The CDR3 bases are TGTGCCAGCAGTCCGCAGGGGACTTCACCCCTCCACTTT.